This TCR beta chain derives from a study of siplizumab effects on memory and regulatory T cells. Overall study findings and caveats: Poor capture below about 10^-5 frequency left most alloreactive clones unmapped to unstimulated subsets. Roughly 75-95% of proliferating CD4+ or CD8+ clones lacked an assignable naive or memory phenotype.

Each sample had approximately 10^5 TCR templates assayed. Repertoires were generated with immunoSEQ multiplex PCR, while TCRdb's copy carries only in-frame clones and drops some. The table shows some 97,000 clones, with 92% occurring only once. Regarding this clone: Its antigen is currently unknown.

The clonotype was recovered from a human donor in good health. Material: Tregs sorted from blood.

The CDR3 sequence: CASSRPLGRTDTQYF. Written as DNA, the CDR3 is TGTGCCAGCAGCCGGCCACTAGGAAGAACAGATACGCAGTATTTT. The genes are TRBV7-9 and TRBJ2-3; a possible D gene is TRBD2 (5 bases). V was cut by 5 bases and J by 3 bases, with 15 bases left in between. The germline V gene has CDR1 SEHNR and CDR2 FQNEAQ (reference sequence). CDR3 size: 15 residues.